This T cell receptor beta chain was captured in a study of shared clonotypes between healthy human individuals. General study results and limits: Limitation of the genetic and exposure-history diversity represented came from the few donors.

CD45RO negativity and positive selection for CCR7 defined naive CD8 cells, a population that excluded terminally differentiated effector memory CD45RA+ cells. Comments on this clone: What it binds is unknown.

The table came from immunoSEQ multiplex PCR; TCRdb's copy has only in-frame clones and leaves some out. The sample records about 2.1 million clones, just under 95% being singletons. This CDR3 has 15 amino acids. The ends lost 6 bases at V and 2 bases at J; junction bases unmatched: 8. Germline CDR1 and CDR2: MNHEY and SVGAGI. The gene calls are TRBV6-5 and TRBJ2-7, with TRBD2 matching over 9 bases. Sample: naive CD8+ T cells from PBMCs. This sequence originates from a young man in good health. Some clones in this sample may be carry-over from other donors' samples. CDR3 amino acids: CASSRLAERPYEQYF. The CDR3 DNA is TGTGCCAGCAGCCGACTAGCGGAGAGACCCTACGAGCAGTACTTC.